The 27 T cell receptor beta chains below all came from one sample that was sequenced in a study of blood T cell repertoires in COVID-19. Assay: immunoSEQ multiplex PCR; the TCRdb copy retains only in-frame clones and omits some. The sample lists roughly 150,000 clones, almost 85% occurring once. Sequencing was performed on peripheral blood. The source of these receptors is a woman aged 80 or over with COVID-19, enrolled during active disease.

The V and J genes are TRBV18 and TRBJ2-7; 10 positions match TRBD2. Germline V gives CDR1 KGHSH, CDR2 LQKENI. V dropped 1 base and J dropped 2; count of bases not matched to a gene: 5. The CDR3 has 16 residues. Written as DNA, the CDR3 is TGTGCCAGCTCACCACTCCCTGGGACTAGCGCCTACGAGCAGTACTTC. Protein sequence: CASSPLPGTSAYEQYF.

The chain couples TRBV18 to TRBJ1-2, with D maybe TRBD1 (6 bases). This CDR3 contains 14 residues. V was cut by 4 bases and J by 4 bases, with 13 bases left in between. Germline CDR1 and CDR2: KGHSH and LQKENI. CDR3 in amino acids: CASSQQGGRYGYTF. CDR3 coding DNA: TGTGCCAGCTCACAACAGGGCGGGCGCTATGGCTACACCTTC.

The chain uses TRBV18 and TRBJ1-1; D not resolved. Germline assignment: CDR1 KGHSH and CDR2 LQKENI. Trimming left V 3 bases short and J 1 base short, with 9 bases between. The CDR3 is 14 residues long. Here the CDR3 reads CASSPQIPNTEAFF. CDR3 bases: TGTGCCAGCTCACCCCAGATACCGAACACTGAAGCTTTCTTT. Using reference TRBV18 and TRBJ1-1 for the parts outside the CDR3, the full variable domain is NAGVMQNPRHLVRRRGQEARLRCSPMKGHSHVYWYRQLPEEGLKFMVYLQKENIIDESGMPKERFSAEFPKEGPSILRIQQVVRGDSAAYFCASSPQIPNTEAFFGQGTRLTVV.

The CDR3 bases are TGTGCCAGCAGTGAAGGGACAGGGGGTCAGCCCCAGCATTTT. Translation: CASSEGTGGQPQHF. The V gene is TRBV2, the J gene TRBJ1-5; 10 bases fit TRBD1. CDR3 size: 14 residues. J gave up 6 bases and V 1 base, and 0 bases lay outside the gene matches. Germline values: CDR1 SNHLY, CDR2 FYNNEI.

The gene calls are TRBV25-1 and TRBJ1-4; D call uncertain. The CDR3 has 14 residues. The V end lost 2 bases, the J end lost 3 bases, and 7 bases lay between the germline ends. CDR1 MGHDK and CDR2 SYGVNS come from the germline V gene. In DNA form, the CDR3 reads TGTGCCAGCAGTGAAGCCGGTCCTAATGAAAAACTGTTTTTT. Translation gives CASSEAGPNEKLFF.

J is TRBJ2-2 and V is TRBV7-2; D remains ambiguous. This CDR3 region has 13 residues. Germline CDR1 and CDR2: SGHTA and FQGNSA. V was pared by 2 bases and J by 6 bases, with 7 bases between. CDR3 in amino acids: CASSLISPGELFF. CDR3 DNA sequence: TGTGCCAGCAGCTTAATATCCCCCGGGGAGCTGTTTTTT. Complete variable domain (other parts from reference TRBV7-2 and TRBJ2-2): GAGVSQSPSNKVTEKGKDVELRCDPISGHTALYWYRQSLGQGLEFLIYFQGNSAPDKSGLPSDRFSAERTGGSVSTLTIQRTQQEDSAVYLCASSLISPGELFFGEGSRLTVL.

This sequence joins TRBV28 and TRBJ1-5; 7 bases line up with TRBD1. The CDR3 consists of 16 residues. Germline V gene sequence: CDR1 MDHEN, CDR2 SYDVKM. The junction had 13 bases not matched to a gene; V was cut back by 4 bases and J by 7 bases. The CDR3, as DNA: TGTGCCAGCAGTTCGATAGGGACAGCCGAGGGACAGCCCCAGCATTTT. Its protein product is CASSSIGTAEGQPQHF.

DNA of the CDR3: TGTGCCACCAGTGATTTTAGTAGCAATCAGCCCCAGCATTTT. Amino acids: CATSDFSSNQPQHF. The rearrangement joins TRBV24-1 to TRBJ1-5; D is unclear. The CDR3 is 14 amino acids. V was trimmed by 1 base and J by 0 bases, leaving 3 bases between them. From germline, CDR1 is KGHDR and CDR2 SFDVKD.

The table lists this clone with a count of one. The chain links TRBV19 to TRBJ1-2; possibly TRBD1 for D (5 bases). Between the trimmed V and J ends, which lost 1 base and 7 bases, there was a span of 10 bases. Germline CDR1 and CDR2: LNHDA and SQIVND (reference sequence). There are 13 residues in the CDR3. CDR3 loop: CASSIVGRAGYTF. The CDR3 nucleotides read TGTGCCAGTAGTATAGTCGGCAGGGCTGGCTACACCTTC.

This chain connects TRBV6-1 to TRBJ1-4; D is uncertain. The CDR3 has 15 amino acids. Germline values: CDR1 MNHNS, CDR2 SASEGT. V was trimmed by 2 bases and J by 6 bases, leaving 13 bases between them. Here the CDR3 DNA reads TGTGCCAGCAGTGAAATGGCAGGTGGCTATGAAAAACTGTTTTTT. Its protein is CASSEMAGGYEKLFF.

The sample holds a few counts of this clone. This rearrangement joins TRBV4-2 to TRBJ2-7; D gene ambiguous. V lost 0 bases to trimming and J lost 3 bases, with 9 bases between them. The length of the CDR3 is 14 residues. Per the germline V gene, CDR1 is LGHNA and CDR2 is YNFKEQ. CDR3 DNA sequence: TGTGCCAGCAGCCAAGAATCGTGGCACTACGAGCAGTACTTC. It translates to CASSQESWHYEQYF.

J is TRBJ2-3 and V is TRBV12-5; 9 nucleotides agree with TRBD2. The junction had 4 bases not matched to a gene; V was cut back by 1 base and J by 2 bases. The CDR3 extends over 16 amino acids. Germline CDR1 reads LGHNT; CDR2 reads FRNRAP. DNA for the CDR3: TGTGCTAGTGGTTTGGGGACTAGCGTTTCCACAGATACGCAGTATTTT. Translating it yields CASGLGTSVSTDTQYF.

The V and J genes are TRBV18 and TRBJ1-2; tentatively, D is TRBD1 (5 bases). The V gene lost 4 bases and the J gene lost 1 base, with 10 bases spanning the gap. Per germline, CDR1 KGHSH and CDR2 LQKENI. CDR3 length: 14 residues. The CDR3 sequence: CASSQTANNYGYTF. CDR3 in DNA: TGTGCCAGCTCACAGACAGCTAATAACTATGGCTACACCTTC.

The CDR3 loop is CASSLRENTEAFF. The CDR3 DNA is TGTGCCAGCAGCTTACGGGAGAACACTGAAGCTTTCTTT. The chain uses TRBV7-9 and TRBJ1-1, with D hard to call. CDR1 is SEHNR and CDR2 is FQNEAQ in the germline V gene (reference sequence). The germline V and J ends were trimmed by 2 bases and 1 base, with 5 bases remaining between them. CDR3 length: 13 residues.

The genes are TRBV7-2 and TRBJ2-7; D is perhaps TRBD2 (5 bases). This CDR3 is built from 15 residues. CDR1 and CDR2 (germline): SGHTA, FQGNSA. The V end was cut by 3 bases, the J end by 4 bases, with 16 bases between. The CDR3 nucleotides are TGTGCCAGCAGCTTGGAGGTTTTCGGATTTTACGAGCAGTACTTC. Translation: CASSLEVFGFYEQYF.

The chain uses TRBV7-2 and TRBJ2-5; 13 bases are a match to TRBD2. CDR3 length: 16 amino acids. CDR1 is SGHTA and CDR2 is FQGNSA in the germline V gene. The V segment lost 5 bases and the J segment 5 bases; nucleotides outside the gene matches: 8. The CDR3 DNA is TGTGCCAGCAGCCTCTATGGACTAGCGGGGGTGGAGACCCAGTACTTC. Its translation: CASSLYGLAGVETQYF.

The V gene is TRBV2, the J gene TRBJ1-5; D is uncertain. The CDR3 extends over 11 amino acids. Germline CDR1 reads SNHLY; CDR2 reads FYNNEI. Trimming took off 6 bases at V and 5 bases at J, with 5 bases between the two ends. CDR3 loop: CASRTDQPQHF. The CDR3 DNA is TGTGCCAGCAGGACTGATCAGCCCCAGCATTTT.

V usage is TRBV28 and J usage is TRBJ1-2, with 9 bases identical to TRBD1. CDR1 and CDR2 from the germline V gene are MDHEN and SYDVKM. CDR3 length: 16 amino acids. The V segment lost 2 bases and the J segment 6 bases; nucleotides outside the gene matches: 10. CDR3 loop: CASSLTLLRTGDGYTF. In DNA, the CDR3 is TGTGCCAGCAGTTTAACCCTCCTTCGGACAGGGGATGGCTACACCTTC.

This clone was recorded a few times. The chain couples TRBV5-1 to TRBJ1-2; 9 nucleotides align to TRBD1. In germline, CDR1 is SGHRS, CDR2 YFSETQ. The CDR3 sequence is 14 residues long. Trimming cost V 2 bases and J 7 bases; bases outside gene matches: 6. The CDR3 sequence: CASSFTGTGFGYTF. The CDR3, as DNA: TGCGCCAGCAGCTTTACCGGGACAGGGTTTGGCTACACCTTC. The full variable domain, rest sourced from reference TRBV5-1 and TRBJ1-2, is KAGVTQTPRYLIKTRGQQVTLSCSPISGHRSVSWYQQTPGQGLQFLFEYFSETQRNKGNFPGRFSGRQFSNSRSEMNVSTLELGDSALYLCASSFTGTGFGYTFGSGTRLTVV.

The V gene is TRBV28, the J gene TRBJ2-1; D not resolved. The V gene lost 6 bases and the J gene lost 5 bases, with 11 bases spanning the gap. The CDR3 contains 13 residues. Germline CDR1 is MDHEN and CDR2 is SYDVKM. CDR3 DNA sequence: TGTGCCAGCAGCCGAGATCAGGACAATGAGCAGTTCTTC. The encoded protein is CASSRDQDNEQFF.

The gene calls are TRBV19 and TRBJ2-2; a weak D match, TRBD1 (5 bases). V dropped 10 bases and J dropped 8 bases, with 23 bases sitting between them. In germline, CDR1 is LNHDA, CDR2 SQIVND (reference sequence). The CDR3 length is 15 residues. The CDR3 is CATPKFREVRGELFF. CDR3 DNA: TGTGCCACCCCGAAATTCAGGGAAGTAAGAGGGGAGCTGTTTTTT.

This clone was observed a handful of times. J is TRBJ1-1 and V is TRBV30, with 7 bases that match TRBD1. Per the germline V gene, CDR1 is GTSNPN and CDR2 is SVGIG (reference sequence). J gave up 6 bases and V 1 base, and 8 bases lay outside the gene matches. This CDR3 comprises 14 residues. The CDR3 is CAWSAFTGEAEAFF. The CDR3 bases are TGTGCCTGGAGTGCATTTACAGGGGAGGCTGAAGCTTTCTTT.

This clone occurred once. V is TRBV6-7 and J is TRBJ2-7, with TRBD2 matching over 13 bases. TRBV6-7 is noted as an ORF with a role that remains uncertain. Losses at the gene ends were 2 bases for V and 2 bases for J; bases not matched to a gene: 0. There are 15 residues in the CDR3. The CDR3 coding sequence is TGTGCCAGCAGTTACGGGACTAGCGGGACCTACGAGCAGTACTTC. Amino acid sequence: CASSYGTSGTYEQYF.

This clone was counted a single time. The chain carries TRBV3-1 (or the pseudogene TRBV3-2) and TRBJ1-1, with 8 bases fitting TRBD1. The length of the CDR3 is 13 residues. Germline CDR1 LGHDT, CDR2 YNNKEL (reference sequence). V shed 4 bases, J shed 5 bases, and the junction held 3 bases outside the gene matches. CDR3 sequence reads: CASSRYRGTEAFF. The CDR3 region has the DNA TGTGCCAGCAGCCGCTACAGGGGGACTGAAGCTTTCTTT.

The V call is TRBV4-1, the J call TRBJ2-1; 11 bases align to TRBD2. The CDR3 is made up of 15 amino acids. The V gene end was trimmed by 1 base and the J gene end by 9 bases; junction bases not matched to a gene: 5. The germline CDR1 and CDR2 sequences are MGHRA and YSYEKL. The CDR3 coding sequence is TGCGCCAGCAGCCAAGGACTAGCGGGAAGTAGTGAGCAGTTCTTC. It yields the protein CASSQGLAGSSEQFF.

This clone has only a few counts. This rearrangement joins TRBV2 to TRBJ2-1; TRBD1 matches at 10 bases. The germline V gene has CDR1 SNHLY and CDR2 FYNNEI. The V gene end was trimmed by 5 bases and the J gene end by 4 bases; junction bases not matched to a gene: 8. The length of the CDR3 is 16 residues. The CDR3 region is CASSYSGTGAYNEQFF. The CDR3 DNA reads as TGTGCCAGCAGTTACTCCGGGACAGGGGCATACAATGAGCAGTTCTTC.

This rearrangement joins TRBV2 to TRBJ2-7; D might be TRBD2 (5 bases). Germline V gives CDR1 SNHLY, CDR2 FYNNEI. Deletions cut 6 bases from V and 5 bases from J, with 11 bases between. The CDR3 is 12 residues long. For the CDR3, the DNA is TGTGCCAGCAGGGGGAGACACGACGAGCAGTACTTC. This gives the protein CASRGRHDEQYF.